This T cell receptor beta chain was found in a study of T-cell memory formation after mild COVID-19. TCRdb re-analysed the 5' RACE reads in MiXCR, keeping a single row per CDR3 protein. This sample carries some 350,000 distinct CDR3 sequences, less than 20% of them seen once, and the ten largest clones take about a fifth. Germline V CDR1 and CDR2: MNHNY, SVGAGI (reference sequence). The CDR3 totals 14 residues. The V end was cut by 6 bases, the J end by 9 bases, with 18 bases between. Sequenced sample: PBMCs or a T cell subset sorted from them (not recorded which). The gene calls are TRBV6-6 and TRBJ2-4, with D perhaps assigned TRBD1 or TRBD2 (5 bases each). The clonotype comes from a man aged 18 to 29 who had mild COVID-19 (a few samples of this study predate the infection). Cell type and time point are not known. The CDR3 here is CASSSGTPSGIQYF. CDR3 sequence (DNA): TGTGCCAGCAGCTCCGGGACCCCCTCGGGCATTCAGTACTTC.